This note documents a single T cell receptor (beta chain) sequence. RNA in amounts of roughly 0.5 to 1 ug was reverse transcribed with random hexamers. One entry per CDR3 protein, called by TCRdb with MiXCR from the immunoSEQ multiplex PCR reads. The data contain 15,000 to 20,000 distinct CDR3 sequences, 85% to 95% of them singletons. This entry belongs to a study of CD8 T cells in Susac syndrome. The CDR3 totals 15 residues. The ends were cut back, 5 bases at V and 1 base at J, with 12 bases in the middle. CDR1 and CDR2 from the germline V gene are LGHNT and FRNRAP. This receptor was taken from a human donor in good health. The genes are TRBV12-5 and TRBJ2-1, with a tentative D call TRBD2 (6 bases). The sequencing sample was made of CD8+ T cells from PBMCs. Written as DNA, the CDR3 is TGTGCTAGTGGTCTAGAGCGGGCATCCTACAATGAGCAGTTCTTC. Residues: CASGLERASYNEQFF.